These 24 T cell receptor beta chains came from one sample sequenced in a study of naive and memory T cell subsets (TCRdb year 2017). Receptor amplification or capture employed 5' RACE. Instrument on record: Illumina MiSeq. The ligated cDNA was amplified in four rounds of PCR with nested alpha and beta constant region primers together with the SP2 primer. The public reads were run again by TCRdb, first through fastp at Q25 and then through MiXCR, and only productive beta chains were kept. Entries that share a CDR3 protein sequence are merged under the most common genes and DNA. This sample is represented by roughly 60,000 distinct CDR3 sequences; 7% to 8% of them were singletons. The ten largest clones take up roughly 19% of the sample. Using 3' ligation of a UMI-containing oligonucleotide to TCR cDNA, the study laid out a robust and sensitive protocol to amplify, sequence and analyze TCRs. The receptor set was obtained from a female donor in good health.

The J gene is TRBJ2-2, the V gene TRBV5-1; D could derive from TRBD1 or TRBD2 (5 bases each). V lost 0 bases, J lost 0 bases, and 9 bases lay in between. CDR3 length equals 16 residues. CDR1 and CDR2 (germline): SGHRS, YFSETQ. In nucleotides, the CDR3 is TGCGCCAGCAGCTTGGAGGGACCTCCGAACACCGGGGAGCTGTTTTTT. It is translated as CASSLEGPPNTGELFF.

This clonotype was counted ten times or more. The chain joins TRBV5-1 to TRBJ1-1; 7 bases are a match to TRBD1. This CDR3 region has 17 residues. Germline values: CDR1 SGHRS, CDR2 YFSETQ. With 1 base clipped from V and 3 bases from J, the junction kept 12 bases outside the gene matches. The CDR3 is CASSLQRNRGLHTEAFF. The DNA for the CDR3 is TGCGCCAGCAGCTTGCAGCGTAACAGGGGACTTCACACTGAAGCTTTCTTT.

This clonotype was observed many times. V is TRBV20-1 and J is TRBJ2-5, with D unresolved. V gave up 0 bases and J gave up 1 base, with 12 bases separating them. This CDR3 has 15 amino acids. CDR1 DFQATT and CDR2 SNEGSKA come from the germline V gene (reference sequence). The chain's CDR3 is CSAREIALFQETQYF. CDR3 nucleotides: TGCAGTGCTAGAGAGATTGCTCTATTCCAAGAGACCCAGTACTTC.

In this sample, this clonotype turned up many times. This chain joins TRBV25-1 and TRBJ1-1; D perhaps matches TRBD1 (6 bases). V was pared by 4 bases and J by 4 bases, with 19 bases between. Per germline, CDR1 MGHDK and CDR2 SYGVNS. The CDR3 sequence is 16 residues long. CDR3 sequence (DNA): TGTGCCAGCAGTGGACGATCGGGGGGCTTTGGCACTGAAGCTTTCTTT. As protein: CASSGRSGGFGTEAFF.

Ten or more counts support this clonotype. One end of the junction varies from germline; a read error may be responsible. The rearrangement joins TRBV28 to TRBJ1-3; 7 bases line up with TRBD1. This CDR3 is built from 12 residues. Germline V gene lookup returns CDR1 MDHEN and CDR2 SYDVKM. The CDR3 DNA is TGTGCCAGCAGTTTACAGACAGGGAGGAGGCATTTT. Its translation: CASSLQTGRRHF.

This clonotype was found many times. The gene calls are TRBV9 and TRBJ1-2; perhaps TRBD1 as D (5 bases). Germline-derived CDR1 and CDR2 are SGDLS and YYNGEE. V gave up 5 bases and J gave up 0 bases, with 14 bases separating them. CDR3 length: 15 residues. The CDR3, as DNA: TGTGCCAGCAGGGGTGCAGGGAGAACTAACTATGGCTACACCTTC. Translating it yields CASRGAGRTNYGYTF.

J is TRBJ2-5 and V is TRBV28, with unresolved D. V was pared by 2 bases and J by 10 bases, with 8 bases between. This CDR3 spans 11 amino acids. Per the germline V gene, CDR1 is MDHEN and CDR2 is SYDVKM. The CDR3 region has the DNA TGTGCCAGCAGTTTAAGTTCTGACCAGTACTTC. It is translated as CASSLSSDQYF.

This clonotype was recorded many times. This rearrangement joins TRBV29-1 to TRBJ2-7; 9 bases are shared with TRBD2. Losses at the gene ends were 6 bases for V and 4 bases for J; bases not matched to a gene: 10. CDR1 SQVTM and CDR2 ANQGSEA come from the germline V gene. The CDR3 extends over 14 amino acids. The CDR3 sequence is CSVAGGFTDYEQYF. Written as DNA, the CDR3 is TGCAGCGTGGCGGGGGGGTTCACCGATTACGAGCAGTACTTC.

The table lists this clonotype with a few counts. The chain combines TRBV19 with TRBJ1-5; the D is unclear. Trimming shortened V by 7 bases and J by 4 bases, and 11 bases separated the two germline ends. Germline CDR1 reads LNHDA; CDR2 reads SQIVND (reference sequence). CDR3 length: 13 amino acids. The CDR3 bases are TGTGCCAGTACACGTCAGCGGAATCAGCCCCAGCATTTT. Protein: CASTRQRNQPQHF.

This clonotype was counted between two and nine times. This chain uses TRBV6-2 or TRBV6-3 with TRBJ1-1; D unclear. Trimming removed 4 bases from V and 5 bases from J, with 20 bases in between. The germline V gene encodes CDR1 MNHEY and CDR2 SVGEGT. The CDR3 runs 16 residues. The CDR3 region has the DNA TGTGCCAGCAGTTCGAGGCGTGATGGGCCTCGGACTGAAGCTTTCTTT. Amino acids: CASSSRRDGPRTEAFF.

This clonotype was seen repeatedly, ten times or more. J is TRBJ2-7 and V is TRBV7-2; D may be TRBD1 (5 bases). This CDR3 has 16 amino acids. From germline, CDR1 is SGHTA and CDR2 FQGNSA. V dropped 2 bases and J dropped 0 bases, with 14 bases sitting between them. The CDR3 spells CASSLKAGWVSYEQYF. CDR3 bases: TGTGCCAGCAGCTTAAAGGCAGGGTGGGTCTCCTACGAGCAGTACTTC. Full variable domain (missing parts from reference TRBV7-2 and TRBJ2-7): GAGVSQSPSNKVTEKGKDVELRCDPISGHTALYWYRQSLGQGLEFLIYFQGNSAPDKSGLPSDRFSAERTGGSVSTLTIQRTQQEDSAVYLCASSLKAGWVSYEQYFGPGTRLTVT.

This clonotype has at least ten counts. The rearrangement joins TRBV30 to TRBJ1-4, with D possibly TRBD1 on 5 matching bases. V was shortened by 3 bases and J by 3 bases, with 8 bases between the two germline ends. The germline gives CDR1 GTSNPN, CDR2 SVGIG (reference sequence). CDR3 length: 13 amino acids. The CDR3 region has the DNA TGTGCCTGGAGCGGGGCAGCTAATGAAAAACTGTTTTTT. It translates to CAWSGAANEKLFF.

The J gene is TRBJ1-1, the V gene TRBV11-2, with 7 bases identical to TRBD1. Germline V gene data show CDR1 as SGHAT and CDR2 as FQNNGV. The V gene end was trimmed by 5 bases and the J gene end by 0 bases; junction bases not matched to a gene: 6. CDR3 length: 15 amino acids. The CDR3 nucleotides read TGTGCCAGCAGCCCCTGGGGACAGTTGAACACTGAAGCTTTCTTT. It translates to CASSPWGQLNTEAFF.

The rearrangement uses TRBV7-9 and TRBJ2-3, with 7 bases matching TRBD2. V shed 3 bases and J 4 bases; nucleotides not matched to a gene: 4. The CDR3 is 14 residues long. Germline loops: CDR1 SEHNR, CDR2 FQNEAQ (reference sequence). The DNA for the CDR3 is TGTGCCAGCAGCTTGTTTACTAGCGCAGATACGCAGTATTTT. It is translated as CASSLFTSADTQYF.

This clonotype showed up just a few times. This chain joins TRBV6-5 and TRBJ1-1; maybe TRBD1 (6 bases). The V gene lost 5 bases and the J gene lost 7 bases, with 17 bases spanning the gap. CDR3 length equals 14 residues. The germline V gene has CDR1 MNHEY and CDR2 SVGAGI. CDR3 nucleotides: TGTGCCAGCAGTACAAATCGGGGGCAAGGTGAAGCTTTCTTT. Amino acid sequence: CASSTNRGQGEAFF.

The chain carries TRBV10-3 and TRBJ2-3; possibly TRBD2 for D (6 bases). Per germline, CDR1 ENHRY and CDR2 SYGVKD. V was shortened by 5 bases and J by 2 bases, with 14 bases between the two germline ends. The CDR3 totals 15 residues. DNA for the CDR3: TGTGCCATCAGTCATAGCGGAACGGTCACAGATACGCAGTATTTT. It yields the protein CAISHSGTVTDTQYF.

This clonotype was detected only once. The DNA for the CDR3 is TGTGCCAGCAGCTTAAGATTCGGGACAGACCTTTCGCTGGCCAACGTCCTGACTTTC. It specifies CASSLRFGTDLSLANVLTF. V is TRBV7-8 and J is TRBJ2-6; 7 positions agree with TRBD1. J gave up 6 bases and V 2 bases, and 16 bases lay outside the gene matches. The CDR3 loop spans 19 amino acids. CDR1 SGHVS and CDR2 FQNEAQ come from the germline V gene.

The sample holds many counts of this clonotype. The CDR3 is CASTDYLGFRAFF. CDR3 bases: TGTGCCAGCACCGACTACCTGGGATTCAGGGCTTTCTTT. The chain carries TRBV28 and TRBJ1-1; D not resolved. V lost 7 bases and J lost 11, with 20 bases in between. The CDR3 is made up of 13 amino acids. From germline, CDR1 is MDHEN and CDR2 SYDVKM.

The rearrangement uses TRBV5-1 and TRBJ2-3; D is unresolved. CDR3 length: 14 residues. Germline V gives CDR1 SGHRS, CDR2 YFSETQ. Between the trimmed V and J ends, which lost 4 bases and 4 bases, there was a span of 13 bases. The CDR3 nucleotides read TGCGCCAGCAGCCGGGCCCAGATGGCAGATACGCAGTATTTT. This codes for CASSRAQMADTQYF.

This clonotype was counted a few times. The V and J genes are TRBV27 and TRBJ2-5, with 10 bases identical to TRBD2. This CDR3 is 17 amino acids long. Trimming took 2 bases from V and 9 from J; bases not matched to a gene: 15. Germline V gene sequence: CDR1 MNHEY, CDR2 SMNVEV (reference sequence). In DNA form, the CDR3 reads TGTGCCAGCAGTTTAAAGGCTAGCGGGAGCCTTGGGGGGCCCCAGTACTTC. Translating it yields CASSLKASGSLGGPQYF.

V and J are TRBV28 and TRBJ2-7, with 7 positions matching TRBD1. After removal of 10 bases from V and 0 bases from J, the junction contained 9 bases not matched to a gene. The germline V gene has CDR1 MDHEN and CDR2 SYDVKM. This CDR3 spans 14 amino acids. CDR3 sequence reads: CAIETGSPSYEQYF. CDR3 DNA sequence: TGTGCCATTGAGACAGGGTCTCCCTCCTACGAGCAGTACTTC. The variable domain in full, with the rest retrieved from reference TRBV28 and TRBJ2-7, is DVKVTQSSRYLVKRTGEKVFLECVQDMDHENMFWYRQDPGLGLRLIYFSYDVKMKEKGDIPEGYSVSREKKERFSLILESASTNQTSMYLCAIETGSPSYEQYFGPGTRLTVT.

This clonotype was recorded a few times. The V gene is TRBV9, the J gene TRBJ1-1; 7 bases agree with TRBD1. This CDR3 is built from 16 residues. The J segment lost 3 bases and the V segment lost 0 bases, leaving 8 bases of the junction unmatched. The germline CDR1 and CDR2 sequences are SGDLS and YYNGEE. The CDR3 here is CASSVGEGAVDTEAFF. CDR3 nucleotides: TGTGCCAGCAGCGTAGGGGAGGGGGCTGTAGACACTGAAGCTTTCTTT.

This clonotype has at least ten counts. The chain uses TRBV20-1 and TRBJ2-1, with unresolved D. The germline gives CDR1 DFQATT, CDR2 SNEGSKA (reference sequence). The CDR3 has 14 amino acids. Trimming shortened V by 3 bases and J by 0 bases, and 9 bases separated the two germline ends. CDR3 coding DNA: TGCAGTGCTAGCGGCAGTAGCTCCTACAATGAGCAGTTCTTC. Translation gives CSASGSSSYNEQFF.

This clonotype showed up many times. The J gene is TRBJ1-4, the V gene TRBV7-6, with 7 nucleotides matching TRBD1. The V and J ends lost 5 bases and 0 bases, in that order; junction bases with no gene match: 12. In germline, CDR1 is SGHVS, CDR2 FNYEAQ. The length of the CDR3 is 18 residues. Here the CDR3 reads CASSLKQGTLTTNEKLFF. The CDR3 DNA is TGTGCCAGCAGCCTTAAACAGGGGACCCTAACAACTAATGAAAAACTGTTTTTT.